The 22 T cell receptor beta chains below all came from one sample that was sequenced in a study of prognosis after radiotherapy for stage I lung cancer. Two-round multiplex PCR, the amplification method, yielded TCR beta CDR3 from genomic DNA. Primers specific to each TRBV and TRBJ gene drove first-round PCR. TCRdb reanalysed the multiplex PCR reads using MiXCR and keeps one entry per CDR3 protein. The table has approximately 20,000 distinct CDR3 sequences, 26% seen once. The material sequenced was PBMCs, taken before or after stereotactic body radiation therapy (not recorded which). These receptors were obtained from a donor of 50 years or more with non-small cell lung cancer.

Concerning this clonotype itself: It may be a read error: a sequence one base away is much more abundant. V usage is TRBV6-2 or TRBV6-3 and J usage is TRBJ2-1; TRBD1 is a possible D gene (5 bases). Per germline, CDR1 MNHEY and CDR2 SVGEGT. Between the trimmed V and J ends, which lost 7 bases and 8 bases, there was a span of 15 bases. The CDR3 covers 13 residues. The CDR3 spells CASTQPGNYEQFF. The CDR3 nucleotides are TGTGCCAGCACCCAGCCAGGGAACTATGAGCAGTTCTTC.

This clonotype showed up many times. The J gene is TRBJ1-5, the V gene TRBV28; D uncertain. Looked up from germline, CDR1 is MDHEN and CDR2 is SYDVKM. The CDR3 is made up of 15 amino acids. V was cut by 5 bases and J by 6 bases, with 17 bases left in between. The CDR3 DNA follows: TGTGCCAGCAGTCTGACGGCGGCCGTGGTTCAGCCCCAGCATTTT. Translation gives CASSLTAAVVQPQHF.

This clonotype appeared a few times. This may come from a read error, since a much larger clone is one base off. V and J are TRBV24-1 and TRBJ2-1, with 8 bases aligning to TRBD2. Trimming removed 5 bases from V and 6 bases from J; junction bases left unmatched: 5. From germline, CDR1 is KGHDR and CDR2 SFDVKD. The CDR3 has 14 amino acids. The CDR3 coding sequence is TGTGCCACCAGTGTAACGGGAGGGAGCAATGAGCAGTTCTTC. Its protein is CATSVTGGSNEQFF.

This clonotype was detected many times. The chain is built from TRBV28 and TRBJ1-2, with 9 bases fitting TRBD1. The CDR3 has 16 amino acids. Germline loops: CDR1 MDHEN, CDR2 SYDVKM. Trimming took 2 bases from V and 3 from J; bases not matched to a gene: 7. CDR3 amino acids: CASSLPPGQGDYGYTF. The CDR3 nucleotides read TGTGCCAGCAGTTTACCCCCGGGACAGGGTGACTATGGCTACACCTTC.

The table lists this clonotype with a few counts. A much larger clone is a single base away; this may be a read error. The chain recombines TRBV7-2 with TRBJ2-7, with unresolved D. CDR3 length: 13 residues. V lost 11 bases, J lost 0 bases, and 14 bases lay in between. Germline V gene sequence: CDR1 SGHTA, CDR2 FQGNSA. The CDR3 sequence is CAGLDASSYEQYF. For the CDR3, the DNA is TGTGCCGGCCTGGACGCGAGCTCCTACGAGCAGTACTTC.

This clonotype was recorded many times. The chain joins TRBV6-2 or TRBV6-3 to TRBJ2-3; 7 bases agree with TRBD1. In germline, CDR1 is MNHEY, CDR2 SVGEGT. The V and J ends lost 5 bases and 0 bases, in that order; junction bases with no gene match: 5. The CDR3 runs 15 residues. CDR3 loop: CASSHRQGSTDTQYF. The CDR3 nucleotides read TGTGCCAGCAGTCACCGACAGGGCAGCACAGATACGCAGTATTTT.

This clonotype was seen ten or more times. The chain links TRBV5-5 to TRBJ2-3; D is perhaps TRBD1 (6 bases). This CDR3 comprises 14 residues. V shed 5 bases and J shed 4 bases, with 14 bases lying between them. Germline lookup yields CDR1 SGHKS and CDR2 YYEKEE (reference sequence). CDR3 DNA: TGTGCCAGCAGTATGGACAGCTGGCCAGATACGCAGTATTTT. As protein: CASSMDSWPDTQYF. Complete variable domain (other parts from reference TRBV5-5 and TRBJ2-3): DAGVTQSPTHLIKTRGQQVTLRCSPISGHKSVSWYQQVLGQGPQFIFQYYEKEERGRGNFPDRFSARQFPNYSSELNVNALLLGDSALYLCASSMDSWPDTQYFGPGTRLTVL.

The table lists this clonotype with many counts. The V call is TRBV12-3 or TRBV12-4, the J call TRBJ2-1; 10 nucleotides agree with TRBD1. The CDR3 totals 15 residues. V gave up 7 bases and J gave up 8 bases; unmatched junction bases: 11. The CDR3 coding sequence is TGTGCCAGCAAAACCGGGACAGGGGTATATGATGAGCAGTTCTTC. This codes for CASKTGTGVYDEQFF.

The chain links TRBV6-1 to TRBJ2-7; D possibly corresponds to TRBD2 (5 bases). Germline V gene lookup returns CDR1 MNHNS and CDR2 SASEGT. The V and J ends lost 7 bases and 8 bases respectively, with 18 bases between them. This CDR3 spans 13 amino acids. The CDR3 coding sequence is TGTGCCAGCATTGTTGAGGGAGTGTACCAGCAGTACTTC. Encoded protein: CASIVEGVYQQYF.

This clonotype has ten or more counts. V and J are TRBV5-5 and TRBJ2-7, with TRBD2 matching over 12 bases. V was pared by 7 bases and J by 7 bases, with 9 bases of the junction left unmatched. Looked up from germline, CDR1 is SGHKS and CDR2 is YYEKEE (reference sequence). There are 14 residues in the CDR3. CDR3 protein: CASYRLAGVGEQYF. The DNA of the CDR3 is TGTGCCAGCTATCGACTAGCGGGAGTGGGAGAGCAGTACTTC.

This clonotype came up many times. The chain employs TRBV28 and TRBJ2-2; 8 positions agree with TRBD1. CDR1 is MDHEN, CDR2 SYDVKM, per germline. The ends lost 4 bases at V and 1 base at J; junction bases unmatched: 5. The CDR3 has 16 residues. The CDR3 bases are TGTGCCAGCAGTTCCTACAGGGGGATGAACACCGGGGAGCTGTTTTTT. It is translated as CASSSYRGMNTGELFF.

In its sample, this clonotype was seen many times. J is TRBJ1-5 and V is TRBV18; 8 bases match TRBD1. From germline, CDR1 is KGHSH and CDR2 LQKENI. This CDR3 comprises 13 residues. With V trimmed by 5 bases and J by 5 bases, 2 bases remained unmatched. The CDR3 sequence is CASSKTGDQPQHF. CDR3 DNA sequence: TGTGCCAGCTCAAAGACAGGGGATCAGCCCCAGCATTTT.

This clonotype has ten or more counts. This chain connects TRBV7-8 to TRBJ2-2; D is undetermined. The CDR3 is made up of 12 amino acids. V lost 5 bases to trimming and J lost 3 bases, with 4 bases between them. CDR1 and CDR2 (germline): SGHVS, FQNEAQ. The CDR3 nucleotides are TGTGCCAGCAGCCAGCACACCGGGGAGCTGTTTTTT. This codes for CASSQHTGELFF.

This clonotype ranks as medium-sized. V and J are TRBV20-1 and TRBJ2-3, with 10 nucleotides matching TRBD2. Germline V gene lookup returns CDR1 DFQATT and CDR2 SNEGSKA (reference sequence). The CDR3 loop spans 16 amino acids. Trimming took 0 bases from V and 0 from J; bases not matched to a gene: 3. The CDR3 sequence: CSARDGLAESTDTQYF. Here the CDR3 DNA reads TGCAGTGCTAGAGATGGACTAGCGGAGAGCACAGATACGCAGTATTTT.

About this clonotype: This may be a read error, as it is one base from a much larger clone. V usage is TRBV19 and J usage is TRBJ2-5; D may correspond to TRBD1 or TRBD2 (5 bases each). The CDR3 has 14 residues. The germline V gene encodes CDR1 LNHDA and CDR2 SQIVND (reference sequence). The ends were cut back, 6 bases at V and 8 bases at J, with 19 bases in the middle. The CDR3 coding sequence is TGTGCCAGTAGCGAGGGGAGTTGGGGAGACACCCAGTACTTC. Translation: CASSEGSWGDTQYF. Full variable domain (missing parts from reference TRBV19 and TRBJ2-5): DGGITQSPKYLFRKEGQNVTLSCEQNLNHDAMYWYRQDPGQGLRLIYYSQIVNDFQKGDIAEGYSVSREKKESFPLTVTSAQKNPTAFYLCASSEGSWGDTQYFGPGTRLLVL.

This clonotype was counted ten times or more. The chain uses TRBV7-9 and TRBJ2-2; 13 positions agree with TRBD2. With 5 bases clipped from V and 5 bases from J, the junction kept 8 bases outside the gene matches. The CDR3 has 17 amino acids. CDR1 and CDR2 from the germline V gene are SEHNR and FQNEAQ (reference sequence). In DNA, the CDR3 is TGTGCCAGCAGCCCGTTCGGACTAGCGGGAGTAACCGGGGAGCTGTTTTTT. As protein: CASSPFGLAGVTGELFF.

This clonotype showed up many times. V is TRBV6-1 and J is TRBJ2-3; tentatively, D is TRBD1 or TRBD2 (6 bases each). From germline, CDR1 is MNHNS and CDR2 SASEGT. This CDR3 comprises 18 residues. Trimming left V 10 bases short and J 0 bases short, with 26 bases between. The CDR3, as DNA: TGTGCCAAGTACAGGGAAAGGTCGGGGGAAACTAGCACAGATACGCAGTATTTT. Encoded protein: CAKYRERSGETSTDTQYF.

About this clonotype itself: An end of the junction does not agree with germline; a read error may underlie this. This rearrangement joins TRBV20-1 to TRBJ2-7; D possibly uses TRBD1 or TRBD2 (6 bases each). The CDR3 has 17 amino acids. Germline V lookup: CDR1 DFQATT, CDR2 SNEGSKA (reference sequence). This CDR3 reads CSARDLDLWGDNKEQYF. CDR3 DNA sequence: TGCAGTGCTAGAGACCTCGACTTGTGGGGGGACAACAAAGAGCAGTACTTT.

This clonotype was counted at least ten times. The chain is built from TRBV3-1 and TRBJ1-3; 9 bases are shared with TRBD1. The CDR3 loop spans 15 amino acids. V shed 5 bases, J shed 2 bases, and the junction held 4 bases outside the gene matches. CDR1 is LGHDT and CDR2 is YNNKEL in the germline V gene (reference sequence). CDR3 protein: CASSNYRGPGNTIYF. The CDR3 DNA follows: TGTGCCAGCAGCAACTACAGGGGGCCTGGAAACACCATATATTTT.

The table lists this clonotype with many counts. This chain uses TRBV20-1 with TRBJ2-2; 9 bases agree with TRBD1. The CDR3 is made up of 14 amino acids. Germline loops: CDR1 DFQATT, CDR2 SNEGSKA (reference sequence). V dropped 6 bases and J dropped 1; count of bases not matched to a gene: 3. The CDR3 DNA sequence: TGCAGTGCCCGACAGGGGGGGAACACCGGGGAGCTGTTTTTT. This translates into CSARQGGNTGELFF.

This clonotype is medium-sized. This rearrangement joins TRBV11-2 to TRBJ1-2; a possible D gene is TRBD1 (5 bases). The CDR3 sequence is 16 residues long. V lost 5 bases, J lost 1 base, and 17 bases lay in between. CDR1 and CDR2 (germline): SGHAT, FQNNGV. CDR3 bases: TGTGCCAGCAGCCCACAGGTTTCGAACTTTAACTATGGCTACACCTTC. Translating gives CASSPQVSNFNYGYTF.

This clonotype was observed many times. In DNA, the CDR3 is TGTGCCAGCAGGTTAGGGCAGGGGGCCGGTACCGGGGAGCTGTTTTTT. Protein: CASRLGQGAGTGELFF. The gene calls are TRBV2 and TRBJ2-2, with 8 bases fitting TRBD1. V lost 6 bases to trimming and J lost 5 bases; unmatched junction nucleotides: 11. This CDR3 contains 16 residues. CDR1 is SNHLY and CDR2 is FYNNEI in the germline V gene.